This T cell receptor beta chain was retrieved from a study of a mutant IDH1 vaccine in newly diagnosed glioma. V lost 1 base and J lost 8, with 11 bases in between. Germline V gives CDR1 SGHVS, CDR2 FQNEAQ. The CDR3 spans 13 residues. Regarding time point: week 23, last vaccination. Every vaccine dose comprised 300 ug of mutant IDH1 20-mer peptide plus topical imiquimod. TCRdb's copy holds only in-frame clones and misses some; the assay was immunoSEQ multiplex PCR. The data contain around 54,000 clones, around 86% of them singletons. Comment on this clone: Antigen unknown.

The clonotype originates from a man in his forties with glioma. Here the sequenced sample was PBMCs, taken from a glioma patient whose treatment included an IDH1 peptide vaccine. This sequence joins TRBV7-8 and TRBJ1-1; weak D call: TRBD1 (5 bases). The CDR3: CASSLVVGLEAFF. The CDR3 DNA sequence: TGTGCCAGCAGCTTAGTAGTGGGGCTGGAAGCTTTCTTT.